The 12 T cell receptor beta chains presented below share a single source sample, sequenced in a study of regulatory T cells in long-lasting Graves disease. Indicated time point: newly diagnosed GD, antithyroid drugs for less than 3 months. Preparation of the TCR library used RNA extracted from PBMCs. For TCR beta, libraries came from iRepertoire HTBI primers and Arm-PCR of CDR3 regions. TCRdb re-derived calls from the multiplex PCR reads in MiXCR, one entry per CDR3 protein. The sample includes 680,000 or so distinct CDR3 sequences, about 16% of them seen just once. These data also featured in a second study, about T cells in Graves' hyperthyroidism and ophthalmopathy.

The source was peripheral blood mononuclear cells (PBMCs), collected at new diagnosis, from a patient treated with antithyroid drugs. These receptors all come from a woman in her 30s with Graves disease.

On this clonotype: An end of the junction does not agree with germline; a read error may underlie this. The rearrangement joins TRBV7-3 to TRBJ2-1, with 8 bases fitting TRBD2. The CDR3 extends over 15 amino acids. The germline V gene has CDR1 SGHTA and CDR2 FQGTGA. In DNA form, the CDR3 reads TGTGCCTGCAGCCCTCATAGCGGGGCACGTAATGAGCAGTTCTTC. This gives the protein CACSPHSGARNEQFF.

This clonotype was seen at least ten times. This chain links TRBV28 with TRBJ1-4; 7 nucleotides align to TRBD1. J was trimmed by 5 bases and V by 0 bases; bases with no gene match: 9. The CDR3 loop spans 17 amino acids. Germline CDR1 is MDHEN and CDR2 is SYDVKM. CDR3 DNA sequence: TGTGCCAGCAGTTTATGGGCCCGGACAGGTCGAAATGAAAAACTGTTTTTT. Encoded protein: CASSLWARTGRNEKLFF.

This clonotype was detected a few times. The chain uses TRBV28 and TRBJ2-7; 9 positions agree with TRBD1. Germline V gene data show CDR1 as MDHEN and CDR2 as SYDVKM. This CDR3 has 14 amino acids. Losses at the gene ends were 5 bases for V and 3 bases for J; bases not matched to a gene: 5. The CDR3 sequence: CASSTPDRGYEQYF. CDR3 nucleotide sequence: TGTGCCAGCAGTACACCGGACAGGGGCTACGAGCAGTACTTC.

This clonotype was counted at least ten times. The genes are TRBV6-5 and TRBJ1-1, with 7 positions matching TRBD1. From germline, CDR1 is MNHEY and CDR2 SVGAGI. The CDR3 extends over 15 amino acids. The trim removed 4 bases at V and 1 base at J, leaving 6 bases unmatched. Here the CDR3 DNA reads TGTGCCAGCAGTTCAGGGGGACGGACGAACACTGAAGCTTTCTTT. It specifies CASSSGGRTNTEAFF.

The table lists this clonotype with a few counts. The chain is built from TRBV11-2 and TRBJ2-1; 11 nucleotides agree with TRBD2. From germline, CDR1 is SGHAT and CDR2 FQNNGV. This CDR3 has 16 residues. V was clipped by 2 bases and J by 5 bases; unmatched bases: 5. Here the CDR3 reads CASSLTASGRNNEQFF. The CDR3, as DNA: TGTGCCAGCAGCTTAACTGCTAGCGGGAGGAACAATGAGCAGTTCTTC.

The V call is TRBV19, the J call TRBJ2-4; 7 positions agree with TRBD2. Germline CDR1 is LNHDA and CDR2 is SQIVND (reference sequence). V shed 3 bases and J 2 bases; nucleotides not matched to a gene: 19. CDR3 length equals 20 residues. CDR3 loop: CASSISLRDYGPGTKNIQYF. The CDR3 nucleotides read TGTGCCAGTAGTATCTCTCTCCGGGACTACGGGCCGGGGACCAAAAACATTCAGTACTTC.

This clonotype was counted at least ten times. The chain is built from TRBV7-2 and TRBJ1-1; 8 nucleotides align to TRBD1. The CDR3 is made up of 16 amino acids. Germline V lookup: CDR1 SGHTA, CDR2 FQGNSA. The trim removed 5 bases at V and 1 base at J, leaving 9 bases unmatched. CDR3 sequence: CASSGRQGISNTEAFF. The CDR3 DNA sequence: TGTGCCAGCAGCGGGAGACAGGGGATCTCGAACACTGAAGCTTTCTTT.

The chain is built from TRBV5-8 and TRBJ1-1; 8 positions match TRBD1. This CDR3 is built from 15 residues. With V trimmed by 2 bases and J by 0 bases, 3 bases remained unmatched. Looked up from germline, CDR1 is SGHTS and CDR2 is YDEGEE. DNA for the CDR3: TGTGCCAGCAGCTTTAGGACAGGGATGAACACTGAAGCTTTCTTT. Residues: CASSFRTGMNTEAFF.

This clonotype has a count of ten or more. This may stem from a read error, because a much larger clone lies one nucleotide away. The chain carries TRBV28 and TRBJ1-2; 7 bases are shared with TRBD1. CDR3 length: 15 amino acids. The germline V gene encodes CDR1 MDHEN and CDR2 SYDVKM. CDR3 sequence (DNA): TGTGCCAGCGCTCACGGGGACAGCGCTAACTATAGCTACACCTTC. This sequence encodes CASAHGDSANYSYTF.

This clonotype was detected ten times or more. This CDR3 reads CASSILGTARQETQYF. For the CDR3, the DNA is TGTGCCAGCAGTATCCTCGGGACGGCAAGACAAGAGACCCAGTACTTC. This chain connects TRBV6-1 to TRBJ2-5; D is possibly TRBD1 or TRBD2 (5 bases each). This CDR3 spans 16 amino acids. Trimming left V 5 bases short and J 2 bases short, with 18 bases between. Germline values: CDR1 MNHNS, CDR2 SASEGT.

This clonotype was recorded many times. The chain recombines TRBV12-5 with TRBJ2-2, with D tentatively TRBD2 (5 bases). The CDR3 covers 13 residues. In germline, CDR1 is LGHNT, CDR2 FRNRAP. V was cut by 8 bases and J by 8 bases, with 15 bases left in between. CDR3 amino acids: CASSYGEGGELFF. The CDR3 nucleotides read TGTGCTAGTTCGTACGGTGAGGGAGGGGAGCTGTTTTTT.

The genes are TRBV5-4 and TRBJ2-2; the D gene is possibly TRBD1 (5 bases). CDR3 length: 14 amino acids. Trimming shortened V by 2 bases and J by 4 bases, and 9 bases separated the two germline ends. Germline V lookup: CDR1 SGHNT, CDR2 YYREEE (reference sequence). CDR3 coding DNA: TGTGCCAGCAGCTTCGACAGTCTCACCGGGGAGCTGTTTTTT. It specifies CASSFDSLTGELFF.